This T cell receptor beta chain was recovered during a study of T cell responses to AZD1222 COVID-19 vaccine. Study as a whole: Samples with a second dose at about 4 or about 12 weeks were pooled together.

Measured with immunoSEQ multiplex PCR; TCRdb has only the in-frame clones, and not every one. The sample shows 150,000 to 200,000 clones, 85% to 90% of them seen only once. Study-wide results and caveats: Reportedly, nearly half of unique spike TCRs recognized epitopes outside B.1.351/B.1.1.7 mutations. No day 14 peak samples; only post-peak repertoires were characterized. The donor group comprised mostly white British people and more females; the analysis possibly underestimated clonal diversity.

Concerning this clone: What it binds is unknown.

V dropped 6 bases and J dropped 8 bases, with 13 bases sitting between them. The CDR3 runs to 13 residues. The gene calls are TRBV12-3 or TRBV12-4 and TRBJ1-4; D is unclear. Specimen: peripheral blood, collected on day 0 of AZD1222 vaccination. The sequence came from an adult in good health. This CDR3 reads CASRRAIGEKLFF. CDR3 nucleotides: TGTGCCAGCAGGAGGGCTATCGGGGAAAAACTGTTTTTT.